These T cell receptor beta chains were read from a single sample in a study of shared clonotypes between healthy human individuals. Sequenced by immunoSEQ multiplex PCR; TCRdb stores in-frame clones only, minus some. The sample holds 1,100,000 or so clones, 78% seen once. Sequencing used memory CD4+ T cells from PBMCs. Source of these receptors: a man aged 18 to 30 in good health. Some clones in this sample may be carry-over from other donors' samples. Each CDR3 is given with its conserved first and last residue. A D gene is named only where the DNA matches it firmly. Size tells how often a clone was seen (once, few, many) or the class of an expanded clone, and some rows leave it out.

d_call: .
j_call: TRBJ1-2
clone_size: .
v_call: TRBV30
cdr3_nt: TGTGCCTGGAATCGGGACACCCTTAACTATGGCTACACCTTC
cdr3_aa: CAWNRDTLNYGYTF

d_call: .
j_call: TRBJ1-2
clone_size: .
v_call: TRBV30
cdr3_nt: TGTGCCTGGGGCAGGGGAAATGGCTACACCTTC
cdr3_aa: CAWGRGNGYTF

d_call: .
j_call: TRBJ1-3
clone_size: .
v_call: TRBV11-2
cdr3_nt: TGTGCCAGCAGTCGTACAGGGTGGGAAAACACCATATATTTT
cdr3_aa: CASSRTGWENTIYF

d_call: .
j_call: TRBJ2-5
clone_size: .
v_call: TRBV20-1
cdr3_nt: TGCAGTGCTAGGGAAGAGACCCAGTACTTC
cdr3_aa: CSAREETQYF

d_call: .
j_call: TRBJ1-5
clone_size: .
v_call: TRBV19
cdr3_nt: TGTGCCAGTAGTATGCGCAGGGGAATGGGCAATCAGCCCCAGCATTTT
cdr3_aa: CASSMRRGMGNQPQHF

d_call: TRBD2
j_call: TRBJ2-1
clone_size: .
v_call: TRBV19
cdr3_nt: TGTGCCAGTAGTATAGGGGTAGCGGGATACTACAATGAGCAGTTCTTC
cdr3_aa: CASSIGVAGYYNEQFF

d_call: .
j_call: TRBJ2-7
clone_size: .
v_call: TRBV29-1
cdr3_nt: TGCAGCGTCGAAAGTACAGGGTCCTACGAGCAGTACTTC
cdr3_aa: CSVESTGSYEQYF

d_call: TRBD2
j_call: TRBJ2-3
clone_size: .
v_call: TRBV18
cdr3_nt: TGTGCCAGCTCAGCCTTCGGGGGGAGCACAGATACGCAGTATTTT
cdr3_aa: CASSAFGGSTDTQYF

d_call: .
j_call: TRBJ1-2
clone_size: .
v_call: TRBV9
cdr3_nt: TGTGCCAGCAGCGTAGTTTCCGACTATGGCTACACCTTC
cdr3_aa: CASSVVSDYGYTF

d_call: TRBD2
j_call: TRBJ2-1
clone_size: .
v_call: TRBV7-2
cdr3_nt: TGTGCCAGCAGCTCGGGGCGGGGGATCGATGAGCAGTTCTTC
cdr3_aa: CASSSGRGIDEQFF

d_call: .
j_call: TRBJ2-1
clone_size: .
v_call: TRBV4-1
cdr3_nt: TGCGCCAGCAGCCAATCCCGTAGCGAAGGAGGAAGGATCTTC
cdr3_aa: CASSQSRSEGGRIF

d_call: .
j_call: TRBJ2-7
clone_size: .
v_call: TRBV11-2
cdr3_nt: TGTGCCAGCAGCGGTGGGATAGCCCTTTACTACGAGCAGTACTTC
cdr3_aa: CASSGGIALYYEQYF

d_call: .
j_call: TRBJ2-3
clone_size: few
v_call: TRBV11-2
cdr3_nt: TGTGCCAGCAGCGGTTGGGGCCAGACTAGCACAGATACGCAGTATTTT
cdr3_aa: CASSGWGQTSTDTQYF

d_call: .
j_call: TRBJ2-7
clone_size: .
v_call: TRBV6-5
cdr3_nt: TGTGCCAGCAGTTACCGGCGGGGCTCCTACGAGCAGTACTTC
cdr3_aa: CASSYRRGSYEQYF

d_call: TRBD2
j_call: TRBJ2-3
clone_size: .
v_call: TRBV27
cdr3_nt: TGTGCCAGCAGTTTCGGGGGGGAAAGCACAGATACGCAGTATTTT
cdr3_aa: CASSFGGESTDTQYF

d_call: .
j_call: TRBJ2-7
clone_size: .
v_call: TRBV28
cdr3_nt: TGTGCCAGCAGTTCCCCAGCGGCCGGAACCTACGAGCAGTACTTC
cdr3_aa: CASSSPAAGTYEQYF

d_call: .
j_call: TRBJ1-1
clone_size: .
v_call: TRBV7-9
cdr3_nt: TGTGCCAGCAGCTCGGATAGACAGAACACTGAAGCTTTCTTT
cdr3_aa: CASSSDRQNTEAFF

d_call: .
j_call: TRBJ1-3
clone_size: .
v_call: TRBV6-1
cdr3_nt: TGTGCCAGCAATCTCGGGACCTCTGGAAACACCATATATTTT
cdr3_aa: CASNLGTSGNTIYF

d_call: .
j_call: TRBJ2-3
clone_size: few
v_call: TRBV5-1
cdr3_nt: TGCGCCAGCAGCTTGTCTCCGTACACAGATACGCAGTATTTT
cdr3_aa: CASSLSPYTDTQYF

d_call: TRBD2
j_call: TRBJ2-1
clone_size: .
v_call: TRBV4-2
cdr3_nt: TGTGCCAGCAGCCGTGGACTAGCGGCCGATGATGAGCAGTTCTTC
cdr3_aa: CASSRGLAADDEQFF

d_call: .
j_call: TRBJ1-2
clone_size: .
v_call: TRBV2
cdr3_nt: TGTGCCAGCGGGACCTATGGCTACACCTTC
cdr3_aa: CASGTYGYTF

d_call: .
j_call: TRBJ1-1
clone_size: .
v_call: TRBV5-1
cdr3_nt: TGCGCCAGCAGGATATGGGGGCTGGGCACTGAAGCTTTCTTT
cdr3_aa: CASRIWGLGTEAFF

d_call: .
j_call: TRBJ1-1
clone_size: many
v_call: TRBV28
cdr3_nt: TGTGCCAGCAGTCCATCGAGCGTCACTGAAGCTTTCTTT
cdr3_aa: CASSPSSVTEAFF

d_call: .
j_call: TRBJ2-4
clone_size: .
v_call: TRBV6-1
cdr3_nt: TGTGCCAGCAGCGCCCTTTTTCAGGGAGGAAACATTCAGTACTTC
cdr3_aa: CASSALFQGGNIQYF

d_call: .
j_call: TRBJ1-2
clone_size: once
v_call: TRBV28
cdr3_nt: TGTGCCAGCAATGAGGCTGAGCGGGGCTACACCTTC
cdr3_aa: CASNEAERGYTF

d_call: .
j_call: TRBJ1-1
clone_size: .
v_call: TRBV7-3
cdr3_nt: TGTGCCAGCAGCCCGGGGGATAGTACTGAAGCTTTCTTT
cdr3_aa: CASSPGDSTEAFF

d_call: .
j_call: TRBJ2-1
clone_size: many
v_call: TRBV19
cdr3_nt: TGTGCCAGTAGTGTATACAGGGAGTACTCCTACAATGAGCAGTTCTTC
cdr3_aa: CASSVYREYSYNEQFF

d_call: .
j_call: TRBJ2-6
clone_size: .
v_call: TRBV5-6
cdr3_nt: TGTGCCAGCAGTCCCAATCTGGGGCTAGATCTCGCTGGGGCCAACGTCCTGACTTTC
cdr3_aa: CASSPNLGLDLAGANVLTF

d_call: .
j_call: TRBJ1-1
clone_size: .
v_call: TRBV5-1
cdr3_nt: TGCGCCAGCAGCCGGGAGGGATCGATGAACACTGAAGCTTTCTTT
cdr3_aa: CASSREGSMNTEAFF

d_call: .
j_call: TRBJ2-3
clone_size: few
v_call: TRBV25-1
cdr3_nt: TGTGCCAGCAACCGCGGCACAGATACGCAGTATTTT
cdr3_aa: CASNRGTDTQYF

d_call: .
j_call: TRBJ2-1
clone_size: .
v_call: TRBV5-1
cdr3_nt: TGCGCCAGCAGCTTGCAGGGACTGTACAATGAGCAGTTCTTC
cdr3_aa: CASSLQGLYNEQFF

d_call: TRBD1
j_call: TRBJ1-5
clone_size: .
v_call: TRBV28
cdr3_nt: TGTGCCACGGAATTGATTGGACGACCAGGGGGTCAGCCCCAGCATTTT
cdr3_aa: CATELIGRPGGQPQHF

d_call: .
j_call: TRBJ1-1
clone_size: .
v_call: TRBV18
cdr3_nt: TGTGCCAGCTCACCGCAGGTCAACACTGAAGCTTTCTTT
cdr3_aa: CASSPQVNTEAFF

d_call: .
j_call: TRBJ1-4
clone_size: .
v_call: TRBV28
cdr3_nt: TGTGCCAGCAGGACTAACCAGGACAGTCCGTTTTTT
cdr3_aa: CASRTNQDSPFF

d_call: .
j_call: TRBJ1-1
clone_size: .
v_call: TRBV15
cdr3_nt: TGTGCCACCAGCAACCTATACATGAACACTGAAGCTTTCTTT
cdr3_aa: CATSNLYMNTEAFF

d_call: .
j_call: TRBJ1-6
clone_size: .
v_call: TRBV20-1
cdr3_nt: TGCAGTGCGGGGGAGAATTCACCCCTCCACTTT
cdr3_aa: CSAGENSPLHF

d_call: .
j_call: TRBJ1-1
clone_size: few
v_call: TRBV7-9
cdr3_nt: TGTGCCAGCAGCTTAGGAGGCGTCAAGGGCACTGAAGCTTTCTTT
cdr3_aa: CASSLGGVKGTEAFF